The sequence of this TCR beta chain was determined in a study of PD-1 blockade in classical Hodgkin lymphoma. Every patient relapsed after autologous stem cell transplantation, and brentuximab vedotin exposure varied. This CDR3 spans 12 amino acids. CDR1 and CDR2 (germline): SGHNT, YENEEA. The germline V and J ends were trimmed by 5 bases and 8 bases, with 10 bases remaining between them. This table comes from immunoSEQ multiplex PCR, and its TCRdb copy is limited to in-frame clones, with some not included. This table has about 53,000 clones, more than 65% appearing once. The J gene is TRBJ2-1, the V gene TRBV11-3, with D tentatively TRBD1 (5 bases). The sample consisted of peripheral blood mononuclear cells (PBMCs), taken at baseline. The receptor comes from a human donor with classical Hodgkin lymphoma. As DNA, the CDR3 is TGTGCCAGCAGCCCGACAGCACATGAGCAGTTCTTC. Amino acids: CASSPTAHEQFF.